The rows below give T cell receptor beta chains drawn from one sample of a study of technical replicates of blood from a handful of donors. TCRdb's copy holds only in-frame clones and misses some; the assay was immunoSEQ multiplex PCR. The data contain just over 70,000 clones, approximately 96% of them singletons. Sequencing was performed on T cells isolated from PBMCs. The source of these receptors is a human donor in good health. Each CDR3 is given with its conserved first and last residue. For some rows the clone size is stated as once, few or many, or as a class when expanded; others skip it.

V: TRBV19
J: TRBJ2-2
size: NA
CDR3: CATLAGAIPTGELFF

V: TRBV11-1
J: TRBJ2-7
size: NA
CDR3: CASSLGGSHREQYF

V: TRBV13
J: TRBJ2-1
size: NA
CDR3: CASSSKQGAVFNEQFF

V: TRBV28
J: TRBJ2-3
size: NA
CDR3: CASRKLPGQGQDTQYF

V: TRBV6-1
J: TRBJ1-2
size: NA
CDR3: CASSDLGQLGGYGYTF

V: TRBV6-1
J: TRBJ2-1
size: NA
CDR3: CASSLNRGHNEQFF

V: TRBV29-1
J: TRBJ2-1
size: NA
CDR3: CSAQERREATYNEQFF

V: TRBV7-9
J: TRBJ2-7
size: NA
CDR3: CASSPDSSSYEQYF

V: TRBV4-1
J: TRBJ2-1
size: NA
CDR3: CASSQERGTPYNEQFF

V: TRBV29-1
J: TRBJ2-1
size: once
CDR3: CSVLSSGSINEQFF

V: TRBV5-6
J: TRBJ1-1
size: NA
CDR3: CASSSFGTGVLDTEAFF

V: TRBV7-8
J: TRBJ1-3
size: once
CDR3: CASSLMTASSGNTIYF

V: TRBV10-2
J: TRBJ2-7
size: NA
CDR3: CASSEAGLAAHYEQYF

V: TRBV7-2
J: TRBJ2-1
size: NA
CDR3: CASSLATYNEQFF

V: TRBV11-3
J: TRBJ1-2
size: few
CDR3: CASSHDRGRTGYGYTF

V: TRBV29-1
J: TRBJ2-5
size: NA
CDR3: CSICTSGEETQYF

V: TRBV4-3
J: TRBJ2-7
size: NA
CDR3: CTSSQDLRGNYEQYF

V: TRBV30
J: TRBJ2-1
size: NA
CDR3: CAWSTRTSAYNEQFF

V: TRBV13
J: TRBJ2-1
size: NA
CDR3: CASSSIGTIYNEQFF

V: TRBV9
J: TRBJ2-7
size: NA
CDR3: CASSVVGSGSIDEQYF

V: TRBV10-1
J: TRBJ2-3
size: NA
CDR3: CASSEIRGEATDTQYF

V: TRBV9
J: TRBJ1-1
size: NA
CDR3: CASSFGRNTEAFF

V: TRBV18
J: TRBJ2-7
size: once
CDR3: CASSPRDRGVREQYF

V: TRBV28
J: TRBJ2-7
size: NA
CDR3: CASSSLTGGSYEQYF

V: TRBV9
J: TRBJ1-2
size: NA
CDR3: CASGVTGERNYGYTF

V: TRBV19
J: TRBJ2-5
size: NA
CDR3: CASTELAGGETQYF

V: TRBV2
J: TRBJ1-2
size: NA
CDR3: CASTGNDYGYTF

V: TRBV6-1
J: TRBJ2-1
size: NA
CDR3: CASSHTGTGYNEQFF

V: TRBV7-9
J: TRBJ2-1
size: NA
CDR3: CASSFGETEQFF

V: TRBV7-2
J: TRBJ1-1
size: once
CDR3: CASSLERGEAFF